This T cell receptor (beta chain) was obtained from a study of blood T cell repertoires in COVID-19. Overall study context: The United States, Italy and Spain were the sources of the acute and convalescent COVID-19 samples.

As originally analysed: For nucleated cells, counts were estimated from reference gene primer amplification. Clones were read by immunoSEQ multiplex PCR, and TCRdb kept only the in-frame ones, dropping some. The DNA was the basis for D and trimming; V, J and clone size are from that table. The sample carries about 200,000 clones, approximately 91% recorded once. The CDR3 contains 14 residues. Germline CDR1 MNHEY, CDR2 SMNVEV (reference sequence). Deletions cut 5 bases from V and 0 bases from J, with 5 bases between. Sequencing used peripheral blood. The TCR comes from a man in his forties with acute or convalescent COVID-19. The chain carries TRBV27 and TRBJ2-6, with unresolved D. CDR3 in DNA: TGTGCCAGCAGTCCCCTCTCTGGGGCCAACGTCCTGACTTTC. Translating it yields CASSPLSGANVLTF.